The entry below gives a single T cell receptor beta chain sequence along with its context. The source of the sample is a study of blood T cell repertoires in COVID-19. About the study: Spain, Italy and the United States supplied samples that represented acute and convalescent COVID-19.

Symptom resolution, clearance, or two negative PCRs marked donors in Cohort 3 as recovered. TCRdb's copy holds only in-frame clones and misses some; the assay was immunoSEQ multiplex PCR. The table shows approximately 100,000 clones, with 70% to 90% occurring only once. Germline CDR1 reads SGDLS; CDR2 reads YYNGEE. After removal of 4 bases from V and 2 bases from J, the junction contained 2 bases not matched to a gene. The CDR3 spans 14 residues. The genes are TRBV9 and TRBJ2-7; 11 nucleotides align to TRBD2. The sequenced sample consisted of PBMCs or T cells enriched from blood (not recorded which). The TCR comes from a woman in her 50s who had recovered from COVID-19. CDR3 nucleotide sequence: TGTGCCAGCAGCATTAGCGGGGGGGCCTACGAGCAGTACTTC. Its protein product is CASSISGGAYEQYF.